Below are 18 T cell receptor beta chains sequenced from a single sample in a study of blood T cell repertoires in COVID-19. Data came from immunoSEQ multiplex PCR; TCRdb stores just in-frame clones and leaves some out. The table shows about 200,000 clones, with more than 65% occurring only once. Material for sequencing was peripheral blood. The origin of the receptors is a man in his fifties with active or convalescent COVID-19.

This rearrangement joins TRBV28 to TRBJ1-6; D is unclear. The V end lost 4 bases, the J end lost 6 bases, and 10 bases lay between the germline ends. The CDR3 contains 14 residues. The germline CDR1 and CDR2 sequences are MDHEN and SYDVKM. The CDR3 region is CASSSQSVNSPLHF. The DNA of the CDR3 is TGTGCCAGCAGTTCGCAATCGGTTAATTCACCCCTCCACTTT.

V and J are TRBV6-5 and TRBJ2-7; D is possibly TRBD1 (6 bases). The CDR3 consists of 15 residues. V was pared by 6 bases and J by 4 bases, with 19 bases between. Germline V gene sequence: CDR1 MNHEY, CDR2 SVGAGI. The CDR3 DNA reads as TGTGCCAGCAGAAAGACAGGTAATAAGCCGTACGAGCAGTACGTC. It encodes CASRKTGNKPYEQYV.

The chain is built from TRBV27 and TRBJ2-3; D remains ambiguous. Trimming removed 4 bases from V and 4 bases from J, with 15 bases in between. Germline V lookup: CDR1 MNHEY, CDR2 SMNVEV (reference sequence). This CDR3 is built from 15 residues. The CDR3 DNA follows: TGTGCCAGCAGTTCGGTGGGCACCGGATCAGATACGCAGTATTTT. It codes for CASSSVGTGSDTQYF.

The chain carries TRBV20-1 and TRBJ1-2, with no clear D. This CDR3 comprises 10 residues. Deletions cut 8 bases from V and 8 bases from J, with 12 bases between. From germline, CDR1 is DFQATT and CDR2 SNEGSKA (reference sequence). CDR3 residues: CSPRTVGYTF. Written as DNA, the CDR3 is TGCAGTCCAAGGACTGTGGGCTACACCTTC.

The chain is built from TRBV5-6 and TRBJ1-3; TRBD1 might be the D (5 bases). The length of the CDR3 is 19 residues. Germline values: CDR1 SGHDT, CDR2 YYEEEE. V gave up 2 bases and J gave up 0 bases, with 21 bases separating them. This chain's CDR3 is CASSFQVPRTSASGNTIYF. CDR3 DNA: TGTGCCAGCAGCTTTCAAGTTCCCAGGACATCGGCCTCTGGAAACACCATATATTTT.

The gene calls are TRBV11-2 and TRBJ2-1; TRBD2 aligns across 7 bases. V shed 2 bases and J 8 bases; nucleotides not matched to a gene: 6. The germline V gene encodes CDR1 SGHAT and CDR2 FQNNGV. This CDR3 spans 14 amino acids. CDR3 amino acids: CASSLLGAGDEQFF. CDR3 DNA sequence: TGTGCCAGCAGCTTACTGGGCGCGGGGGATGAGCAGTTCTTC.

The chain recombines TRBV7-2 with TRBJ2-7; 13 bases agree with TRBD2. This CDR3 is 15 amino acids long. Germline V CDR1 and CDR2: SGHTA, FQGNSA. With V trimmed by 4 bases and J by 7 bases, 7 bases remained unmatched. The CDR3 DNA is TGTGCCAGCAGCTCATCGGGACTAGCGGGATTTGAGCAGTACTTC. Residues: CASSSSGLAGFEQYF.

The table lists this clone with many counts. The V and J genes are TRBV6-2 or TRBV6-3 and TRBJ1-6, with 7 bases identical to TRBD1. Germline CDR1 is MNHEY and CDR2 is SVGEGT. There are 14 residues in the CDR3. V was pared by 5 bases and J by 7 bases, with 5 bases of the junction left unmatched. The CDR3 protein is CASSIGTENSPLHF. The CDR3 DNA reads TGTGCCAGCAGTATCGGGACAGAGAATTCACCCCTCCACTTT.

The genes are TRBV7-3 and TRBJ2-6; D is unresolved. Trimming pared 4 bases from V and 0 bases from J, leaving 4 bases between. The CDR3 loop spans 14 amino acids. CDR1 and CDR2 from the germline V gene are SGHTA and FQGTGA. The CDR3 sequence: CASSSLSGANVLTF. In DNA, the CDR3 is TGTGCCAGCAGCTCCCTCTCTGGGGCCAACGTCCTGACTTTC.

This clone was detected once. This rearrangement joins TRBV4-3 to TRBJ1-1, with TRBD1 matching over 7 bases. J was trimmed by 2 bases and V by 0 bases; bases with no gene match: 12. This CDR3 contains 18 residues. The germline V gene has CDR1 LGHNA and CDR2 YSLEER. Written as DNA, the CDR3 is TGCGCCAGCAGCCAAGACATGCCGGGACAGATGTTAAACACTGAAGCTTTCTTT. Translated, it gives CASSQDMPGQMLNTEAFF.

The chain couples TRBV6-2 or TRBV6-3 to TRBJ1-5; 9 bases map to TRBD1. The CDR3 covers 18 residues. V was pared by 6 bases and J by 0 bases, with 12 bases of the junction left unmatched. The germline V gene encodes CDR1 MNHEY and CDR2 SVGEGT. CDR3 DNA: TGTGCCAGCAGCCGTCCCGGGACAGGGACTTATAGCAATCAGCCCCAGCATTTT. This encodes CASSRPGTGTYSNQPQHF.

This chain connects TRBV5-1 to TRBJ2-1; 13 bases are shared with TRBD2. The CDR3 is 19 residues long. CDR1 and CDR2 from the germline V gene are SGHRS and YFSETQ. V gave up 4 bases and J gave up 3 bases; unmatched junction bases: 13. DNA for the CDR3: TGCGCCAGCAGCCCCGGGACTAGCGGGAAATTGGGGATCTACAATGAGCAGTTCTTC. This translates into CASSPGTSGKLGIYNEQFF. The complete variable domain, with remaining parts taken from reference TRBV5-1 and TRBJ2-1, reads KAGVTQTPRYLIKTRGQQVTLSCSPISGHRSVSWYQQTPGQGLQFLFEYFSETQRNKGNFPGRFSGRQFSNSRSEMNVSTLELGDSALYLCASSPGTSGKLGIYNEQFFGPGTRLTVL.

The rearrangement uses TRBV7-9 and TRBJ1-6, with D unresolved. The germline CDR1 and CDR2 sequences are SEHNR and FQNEAQ (reference sequence). The CDR3 is 16 amino acids. Trimming left V 0 bases short and J 7 bases short, with 13 bases between. The CDR3 DNA reads as TGTGCCAGCAGCTTAGCTTATAGGGAGGGCAATTCACCCCTCCACTTT. It specifies CASSLAYREGNSPLHF.

The count of this clone is one. CDR3 nucleotide sequence: TGTGCCAGCAGGACAGACAGGGGGGTCTACGAGCAGTACTTC. Protein product: CASRTDRGVYEQYF. The chain joins TRBV2 to TRBJ2-7, with 9 nucleotides matching TRBD1. The CDR3 covers 14 residues. Germline V CDR1 and CDR2: SNHLY, FYNNEI. J lost 3 bases, V lost 6 bases, and 6 bases had no gene match.

The chain combines TRBV7-9 with TRBJ1-1; D is unclear. Germline CDR1 SEHNR, CDR2 FQNEAQ (reference sequence). CDR3 length: 15 residues. Trimming pared 1 base from V and 7 bases from J, leaving 16 bases between. As DNA, the CDR3 is TGTGCCAGCAGCTTAGGAGGAGGGCTAAGGAGTGAAGCTTTCTTT. Translating gives CASSLGGGLRSEAFF.

The genes are TRBV27 and TRBJ2-1; 8 positions match TRBD1. CDR3 length: 14 residues. V was clipped by 3 bases and J by 10 bases; unmatched bases: 8. Germline CDR1 and CDR2: MNHEY and SMNVEV (reference sequence). The CDR3 DNA reads TGTGCCAGCAGTTTGCGGACAGGGATCCAGGAGCAGTTCTTC. Its translation is CASSLRTGIQEQFF.

J is TRBJ1-6 and V is TRBV27, with 9 nucleotides matching TRBD1. This CDR3 has 14 amino acids. Germline CDR1 reads MNHEY; CDR2 reads SMNVEV (reference sequence). The trim removed 2 bases at V and 9 bases at J, leaving 2 bases unmatched. The chain's CDR3 is CASSLGTGFSPLHF. The DNA for the CDR3 is TGTGCCAGCAGTTTAGGGACAGGGTTTTCACCCCTCCACTTT.

The V and J genes are TRBV2 and TRBJ2-7; TRBD2 matches at 7 bases. The CDR3 totals 12 residues. Germline V gene sequence: CDR1 SNHLY, CDR2 FYNNEI. The CDR3 coding sequence is TGTGCCAGCAGCGAAGGGCGGGGGGAGCAGTACGTC. It codes for CASSEGRGEQYV.